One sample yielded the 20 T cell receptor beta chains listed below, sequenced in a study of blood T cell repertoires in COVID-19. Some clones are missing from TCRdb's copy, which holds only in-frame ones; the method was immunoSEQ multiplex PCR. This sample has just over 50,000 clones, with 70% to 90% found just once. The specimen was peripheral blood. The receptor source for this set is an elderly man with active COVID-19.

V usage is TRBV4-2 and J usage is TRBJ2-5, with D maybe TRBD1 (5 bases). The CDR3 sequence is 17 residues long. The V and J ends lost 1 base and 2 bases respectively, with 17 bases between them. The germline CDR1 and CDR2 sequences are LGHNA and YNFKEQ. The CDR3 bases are TGTGCCAGCAGCCAAGGCCACCTGAGTCAGGGACAAGAGACCCAGTACTTC. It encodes CASSQGHLSQGQETQYF.

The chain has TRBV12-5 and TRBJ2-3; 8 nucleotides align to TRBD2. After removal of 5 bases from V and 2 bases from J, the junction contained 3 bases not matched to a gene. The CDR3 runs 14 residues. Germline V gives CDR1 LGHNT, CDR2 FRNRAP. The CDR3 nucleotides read TGTGCTAGTGGTAGCGGGGGAGACACAGATACGCAGTATTTT. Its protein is CASGSGGDTDTQYF.

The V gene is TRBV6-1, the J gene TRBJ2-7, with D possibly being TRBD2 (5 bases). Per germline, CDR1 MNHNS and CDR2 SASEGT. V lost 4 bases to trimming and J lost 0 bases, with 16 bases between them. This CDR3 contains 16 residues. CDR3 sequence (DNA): TGTGCCAGCAGTGGCACGGGAAGCGAAGACTCCTACGAGCAGTACTTC. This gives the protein CASSGTGSEDSYEQYF.

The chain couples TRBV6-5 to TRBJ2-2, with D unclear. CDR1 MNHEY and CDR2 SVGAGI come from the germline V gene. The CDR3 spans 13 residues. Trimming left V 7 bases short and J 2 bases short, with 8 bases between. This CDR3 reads CASIVINTGELFF. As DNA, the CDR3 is TGTGCCAGCATAGTAATCAACACCGGGGAGCTGTTTTTT.

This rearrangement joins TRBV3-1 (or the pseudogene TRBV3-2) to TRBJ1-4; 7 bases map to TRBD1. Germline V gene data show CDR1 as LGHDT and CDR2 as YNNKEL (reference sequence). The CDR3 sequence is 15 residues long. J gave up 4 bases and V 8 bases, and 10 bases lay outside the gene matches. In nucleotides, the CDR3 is TGTGCCAGCGGGCCTAGACAGGGATATAATGAAAAACTGTTTTTT. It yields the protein CASGPRQGYNEKLFF.

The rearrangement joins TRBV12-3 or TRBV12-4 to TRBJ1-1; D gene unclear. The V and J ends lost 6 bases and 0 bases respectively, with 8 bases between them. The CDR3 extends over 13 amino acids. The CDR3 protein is CASRSSMNTEAFF. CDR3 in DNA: TGTGCCAGCAGAAGCTCCATGAACACTGAAGCTTTCTTT.

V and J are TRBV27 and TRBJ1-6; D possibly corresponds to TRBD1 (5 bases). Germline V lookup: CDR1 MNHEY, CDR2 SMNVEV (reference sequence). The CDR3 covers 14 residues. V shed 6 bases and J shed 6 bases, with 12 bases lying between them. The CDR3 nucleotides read TGTGCCAGCAGCCAGGGAAAGGTTAATTCACCCCTCCACTTT. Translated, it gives CASSQGKVNSPLHF.

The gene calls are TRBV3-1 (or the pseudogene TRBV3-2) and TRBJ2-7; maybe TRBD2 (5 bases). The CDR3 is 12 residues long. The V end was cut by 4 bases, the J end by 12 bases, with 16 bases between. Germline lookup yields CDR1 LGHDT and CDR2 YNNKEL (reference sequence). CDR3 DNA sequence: TGTGCCAGCAGCCTCGGGGAAGGGTGGCGGTACTTC. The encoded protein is CASSLGEGWRYF.

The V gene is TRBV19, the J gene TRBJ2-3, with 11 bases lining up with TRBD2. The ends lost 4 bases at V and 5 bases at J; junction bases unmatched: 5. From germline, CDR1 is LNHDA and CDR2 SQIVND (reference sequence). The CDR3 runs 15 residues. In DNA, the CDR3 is TGTGCCAGTAGTACCGTAGCGGGAGGGCGAGATACGCAGTATTTT. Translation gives CASSTVAGGRDTQYF.

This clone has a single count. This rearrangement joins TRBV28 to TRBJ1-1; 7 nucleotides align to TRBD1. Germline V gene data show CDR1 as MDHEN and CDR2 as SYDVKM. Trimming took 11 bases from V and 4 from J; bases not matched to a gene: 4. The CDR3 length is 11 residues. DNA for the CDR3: TGTGCCGGACAGGAGGGCACTGAAGCTTTCTTT. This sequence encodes CAGQEGTEAFF.

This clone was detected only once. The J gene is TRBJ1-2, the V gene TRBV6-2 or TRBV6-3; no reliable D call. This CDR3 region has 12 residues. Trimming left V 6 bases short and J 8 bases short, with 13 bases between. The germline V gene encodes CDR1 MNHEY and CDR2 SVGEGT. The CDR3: CASSISQLGYTF. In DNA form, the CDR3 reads TGTGCCAGCAGCATCTCCCAGTTGGGCTACACCTTC.

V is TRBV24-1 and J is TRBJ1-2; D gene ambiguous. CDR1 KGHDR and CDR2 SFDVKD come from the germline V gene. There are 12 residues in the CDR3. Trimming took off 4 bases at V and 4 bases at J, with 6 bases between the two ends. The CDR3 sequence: CATSDTVYGYTF. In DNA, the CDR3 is TGTGCCACCAGTGACACAGTCTATGGCTACACCTTC.

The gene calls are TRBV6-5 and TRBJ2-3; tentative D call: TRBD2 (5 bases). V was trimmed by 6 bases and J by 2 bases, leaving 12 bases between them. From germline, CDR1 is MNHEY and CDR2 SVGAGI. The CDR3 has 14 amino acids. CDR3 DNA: TGTGCCAGCAGGACCGGGATCCTCACAGATACGCAGTATTTT. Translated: CASRTGILTDTQYF.

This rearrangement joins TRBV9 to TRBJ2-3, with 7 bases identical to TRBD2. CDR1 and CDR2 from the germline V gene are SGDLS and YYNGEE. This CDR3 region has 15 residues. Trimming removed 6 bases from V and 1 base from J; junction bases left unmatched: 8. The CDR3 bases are TGTGCCAGCAACACCGGGACTATGGGCACAGATACGCAGTATTTT. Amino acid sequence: CASNTGTMGTDTQYF.

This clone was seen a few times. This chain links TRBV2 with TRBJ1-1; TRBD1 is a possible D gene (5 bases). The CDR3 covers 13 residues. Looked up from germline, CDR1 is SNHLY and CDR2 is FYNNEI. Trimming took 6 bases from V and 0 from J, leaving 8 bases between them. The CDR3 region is CASSAGVNTEAFF. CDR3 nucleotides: TGTGCCAGCAGCGCGGGGGTGAACACTGAAGCTTTCTTT.

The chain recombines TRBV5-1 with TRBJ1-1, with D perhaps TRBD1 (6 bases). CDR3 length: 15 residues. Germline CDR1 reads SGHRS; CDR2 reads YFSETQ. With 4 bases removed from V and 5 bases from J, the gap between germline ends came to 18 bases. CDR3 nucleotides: TGCGCCAGCAGCCCGGACGAAGGGGGAGTTACTGAAGCTTTCTTT. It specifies CASSPDEGGVTEAFF.

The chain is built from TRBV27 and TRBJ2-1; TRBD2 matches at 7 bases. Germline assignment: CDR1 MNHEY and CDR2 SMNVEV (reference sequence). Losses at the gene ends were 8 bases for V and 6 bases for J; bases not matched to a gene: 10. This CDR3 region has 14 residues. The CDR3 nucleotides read TGTGCCAGCGGATGGGCGGGAGTCGCCAATGAGCAGTTCTTC. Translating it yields CASGWAGVANEQFF.

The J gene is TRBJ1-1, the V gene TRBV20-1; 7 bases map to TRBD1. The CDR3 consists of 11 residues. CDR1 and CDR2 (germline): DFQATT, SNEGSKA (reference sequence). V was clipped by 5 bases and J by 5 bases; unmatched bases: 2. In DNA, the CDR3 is TGCAGTGCTTTCAGGGGGACTGAAGCTTTCTTT. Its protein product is CSAFRGTEAFF.

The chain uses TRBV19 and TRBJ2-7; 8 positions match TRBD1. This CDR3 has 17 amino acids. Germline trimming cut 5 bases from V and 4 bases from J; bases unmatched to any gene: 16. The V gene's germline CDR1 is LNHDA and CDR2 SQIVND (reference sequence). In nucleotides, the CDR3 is TGTGCCAGTAGTGAAGGCGTTGCAAACAGGGGGTGGTACGAGCAGTACTTC. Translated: CASSEGVANRGWYEQYF.

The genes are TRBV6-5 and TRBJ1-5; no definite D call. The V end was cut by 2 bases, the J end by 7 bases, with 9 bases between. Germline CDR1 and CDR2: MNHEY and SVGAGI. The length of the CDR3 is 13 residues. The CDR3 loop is CASSYQPGQPQHF. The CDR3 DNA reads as TGTGCCAGCAGTTACCAGCCGGGGCAGCCCCAGCATTTT.